The T cell receptor beta chain under discussion was sequenced for a study of blood T cell repertoires in COVID-19. About the study: The analysed material was cDNA or gDNA that came from T cells, B-cell-depleted T cells, or PBMCs.

CDR1 and CDR2 from the germline V gene are MNHEY and SMNVEV (reference sequence). Trimming at V came to 3 bases and at J to 8 bases, leaving 7 bases not matched to a gene. This CDR3 comprises 15 residues. Under the authors' procedure: Reference gene primer amplification gave nucleated cell count estimates. The table came from immunoSEQ multiplex PCR; TCRdb's copy has only in-frame clones and leaves some out. V and J calls and clone size are given by that table; D and trimming were obtained from the DNA. The sample holds roughly 190,000 clones, about 75% seen once. What was sequenced was peripheral blood. This receptor was identified in a woman aged 50 to 60 with active or convalescent COVID-19. V usage is TRBV27 and J usage is TRBJ1-2; 12 bases match TRBD1. CDR3 in amino acids: CASSLSRDRGHGYTF. The CDR3 DNA sequence: TGTGCCAGCAGTTTGTCCCGGGACAGGGGGCACGGCTACACCTTC.